This record covers a single TCR beta chain. The antigen remains unidentified. Germline CDR1 SGHTA, CDR2 FQGNSA. V lost 4 bases, J lost 0 bases, and 16 bases lay in between. CDR3 length equals 17 residues. This sample is part of a study of beta chain features in type 1 diabetes. As for the study in general: Taken together, all samples contributed around 100 million examined sorted cells.

Study-level findings and limits: The similarity of naive, central memory and Treg TCRB repertoires appeared greater among patients than among healthy donors.

Sampling consisted of one heparinised blood draw per donor, averaging around 100 mL. Without exception, sorted populations had purity beyond 95%. The authors reverse transcribed all of the isolated RNA, so sequencing captured expressed TCRB transcripts. Produced via immunoSEQ multiplex PCR; TCRdb's table is partial and in-frame only. The sample records hundreds of thousands of clones, over 25% being singletons. The gene calls are TRBV7-2 and TRBJ2-1; tentative D call: TRBD1 (5 bases). The sequenced material came from naive CD4+ T cells from blood. The clonotype was recovered from a man in his late teens or twenties in good health. The DNA of the CDR3 is TGTGCCAGCAGCTCAGTCCCCAGGGCTAGCTCCTACAATGAGCAGTTCTTC. Translating gives CASSSVPRASSYNEQFF.